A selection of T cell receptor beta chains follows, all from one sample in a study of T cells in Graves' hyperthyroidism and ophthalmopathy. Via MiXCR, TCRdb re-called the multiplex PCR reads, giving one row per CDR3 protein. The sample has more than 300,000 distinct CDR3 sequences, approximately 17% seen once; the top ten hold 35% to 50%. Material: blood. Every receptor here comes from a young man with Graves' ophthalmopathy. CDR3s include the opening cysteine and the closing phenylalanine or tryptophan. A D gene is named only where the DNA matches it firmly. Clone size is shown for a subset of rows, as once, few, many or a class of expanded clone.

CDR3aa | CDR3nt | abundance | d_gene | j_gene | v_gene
CASSPETAGGGAFF | TGTGCCAGCTCACCTGAGACAGCCGGAGGAGGAGCTTTCTTT | many | NA | TRBJ1-1 | TRBV18
CASTPRQGQDYGYTF | TGTGCCAGTACCCCACGACAGGGGCAGGACTATGGCTACACCTTC | NA | TRBD1 | TRBJ1-2 | TRBV19
CASSIGPGGLETQYF | TGTGCCAGCAGCATTGGACCCGGGGGACTAGAGACCCAGTACTTC | NA | NA | TRBJ2-5 | TRBV5-5
CASSVTGTYGYTF | TGTGCCAGCAGTGTCACAGGGACCTATGGCTACACCTTC | NA | NA | TRBJ1-2 | TRBV6-1
CASSQATGLNYGYTF | TGCGCCAGCAGCCAAGCTACAGGGTTAAACTATGGCTACACCTTC | NA | NA | TRBJ1-2 | TRBV4-1
CSAREGGDQPQHF | TGCAGTGCTAGGGAGGGGGGAGATCAGCCCCAGCATTTT | many | NA | TRBJ1-5 | TRBV20-1
CSAERPQGGLGEQYF | TGCAGTGCCGAACGTCCCCAGGGGGGTTTAGGCGAGCAGTACTTC | many | NA | TRBJ2-7 | TRBV20-1
CASSESGQIVFGNTIYF | TGTGCCAGCAGTGAGAGTGGGCAGATCGTCTTTGGAAACACCATATATTTT | many | NA | TRBJ1-3 | TRBV2
CASRSVEQFF | TGTGCCAGCAGATCTGTAGAGCAGTTCTTC | NA | NA | TRBJ2-1 | TRBV5-5
CASIPGLRYEKLFF | TGTGCCAGCATCCCGGGACTGCGTTATGAAAAACTGTTTTTT | few | NA | TRBJ1-4 | TRBV2
CASSMTGGEYEQYF | TGTGCCAGTAGTATGACAGGGGGCGAGTACGAGCAGTACTTC | few | TRBD1 | TRBJ2-7 | TRBV19
CASSLEVNEQYF | TGCGCCAGCAGCTTGGAGGTGAATGAGCAGTACTTC | NA | NA | TRBJ2-7 | TRBV5-1
CASSGEAPRQFF | TGTGCCAGCAGCGGGGAGGCTCCTCGCCAGTTCTTC | many | NA | TRBJ2-1 | TRBV3-1
CASGPTRVDTQYF | TGCGCCAGCGGCCCGACCAGGGTGGATACGCAGTATTTT | NA | NA | TRBJ2-3 | TRBV6-8
CSARATGRIYEQYF | TGCAGTGCTAGAGCGACAGGGAGAATCTACGAGCAGTACTTC | few | TRBD1 | TRBJ2-7 | TRBV20-1
CSALQPSGYYEQYF | TGCAGTGCCCTTCAGCCTAGCGGTTACTACGAGCAGTACTTC | many | TRBD2 | TRBJ2-7 | TRBV20-1
CASSPEGTVTNEQFF | TGTGCCAGCTCACCAGAAGGGACAGTCACCAATGAGCAGTTCTTC | many | TRBD1 | TRBJ2-1 | TRBV18
CAIRAGTGDFLGTEAFF | TGTGCCATCAGGGCCGGGACAGGGGATTTTTTAGGCACTGAAGCTTTCTTT | few | TRBD1 | TRBJ1-1 | TRBV10-3
CASSLVQESYGYTF | TGTGCCAGCAGTTTAGTCCAGGAGAGCTATGGCTACACCTTC | many | NA | TRBJ1-2 | TRBV12-3/TRBV12-4
CASNDRASSGANVLTF | TGTGCCAGCAACGACAGAGCCTCCTCTGGGGCCAACGTCCTGACTTTC | NA | NA | TRBJ2-6 | TRBV27
CASSLQGYTYNEQFF | TGCGCCAGCAGCTTACAGGGTTACACCTACAATGAGCAGTTCTTC | many | NA | TRBJ2-1 | TRBV5-1
CASSQLMGVREEKLFF | TGTGCCAGCAGCCAACTTATGGGGGTTCGAGAGGAAAAACTGTTTTTT | NA | NA | TRBJ1-4 | TRBV6-1
CASSPMGRDYGYTF | TGTGCCAGCTCACCAATGGGGCGCGACTATGGCTACACCTTC | many | NA | TRBJ1-2 | TRBV18
CSARDPRGGNQPQHF | TGCAGTGCTAGAGATCCCAGGGGGGGCAATCAGCCCCAGCATTTT | many | TRBD1 | TRBJ1-5 | TRBV20-1
CASSSREPLYF | TGTGCCAGCTCATCACGAGAACCCCTCTACTTT | few | NA | TRBJ1-6 | TRBV2
CASRQTGTGPTHGYTF | TGTGCCAGCAGACAAACAGGGACAGGCCCGACTCATGGCTACACCTTC | NA | TRBD1 | TRBJ1-2 | TRBV7-8
CASSYSIGQGALNTEAFF | TGTGCCAGCAGTTACTCGATTGGACAGGGGGCTCTAAACACTGAAGCTTTCTTT | many | TRBD1 | TRBJ1-1 | TRBV6-5